The 19 T cell receptor beta chains below come from one sample, sequenced in a study of graft-versus-host responses after intestinal transplantation. Data came from immunoSEQ multiplex PCR; TCRdb stores just in-frame clones and leaves some out. This repertoire shows roughly 100,000 clones, roughly 91% found once; its top ten account for approximately 0.17%. Their cognate antigens are unknown. The sequencing used unstimulated CD4+ T cells sorted from spleen or lymph node cells, collected before transplant. The receptor source for this set is a human donor who was the organ donor for an intestinal transplant.

The chain combines TRBV6-6 with TRBJ2-4; TRBD2 matches at 8 bases. Germline CDR1 MNHNY, CDR2 SVGAGI (reference sequence). The CDR3 sequence is 12 residues long. The J segment lost 8 bases and the V segment lost 6 bases, leaving 3 bases of the junction unmatched. The CDR3 DNA reads TGTGCCAGCAGCCCGGGAGGGTACATTCAGTACTTC. This sequence encodes CASSPGGYIQYF.

A single count supports this clone. The V call is TRBV7-6, the J call TRBJ1-1; TRBD1 matches at 7 bases. This CDR3 has 15 amino acids. Germline V gene data show CDR1 as SGHVS and CDR2 as FNYEAQ. The junction had 7 bases not matched to a gene; V was cut back by 1 base and J by 5 bases. The CDR3 coding sequence is TGTGCCAGCAGCTTAGGAGGCAGGGGGAGAACTGAAGCTTTCTTT. Encoded protein: CASSLGGRGRTEAFF.

V gene TRBV16 combines with J gene TRBJ2-2; no firm D call. CDR3 length: 14 residues. The germline gives CDR1 KGHSY, CDR2 FQNENV. Trimming removed 2 bases from V and 1 base from J, with 5 bases in between. The CDR3 region is CASSQAGNTGELFF. The CDR3 DNA sequence: TGTGCCAGCAGCCAAGCAGGGAACACCGGGGAGCTGTTTTTT.

CDR3 in amino acids: CASSLAATNEKLFF. The CDR3 DNA reads as TGTGCCAGCAGCTTAGCCGCAACTAATGAAAAACTGTTTTTT. The J gene is TRBJ1-4, the V gene TRBV7-2; D is unclear. The CDR3 is 14 amino acids. Trimming cost V 0 bases and J 0 bases, with 2 bases left between them. Germline V gives CDR1 SGHTA, CDR2 FQGNSA. Together with reference TRBV7-2 and TRBJ1-4, the CDR3 gives the full variable domain: GAGVSQSPSNKVTEKGKDVELRCDPISGHTALYWYRQSLGQGLEFLIYFQGNSAPDKSGLPSDRFSAERTGGSVSTLTIQRTQQEDSAVYLCASSLAATNEKLFFGSGTQLSVL.

The rearrangement links TRBV5-1 to TRBJ2-5; 13 nucleotides match TRBD2. V shed 4 bases, J shed 1 base, and the junction held 4 bases outside the gene matches. The CDR3 length is 16 residues. Per germline, CDR1 SGHRS and CDR2 YFSETQ. Here the CDR3 DNA reads TGCGCCAGCAGCCCCGGACTAGCGGGGGCCCAAGAGACCCAGTACTTC. Its translation is CASSPGLAGAQETQYF.

This chain's CDR3 is CASSLVAGYGYTF. DNA of the CDR3: TGTGCCAGCAGCTTGGTAGCCGGGTATGGCTACACCTTC. The V gene is TRBV5-6, the J gene TRBJ1-2; D call uncertain. Germline V lookup: CDR1 SGHDT, CDR2 YYEEEE. This CDR3 contains 13 residues. V was pared by 0 bases and J by 5 bases, with 8 bases between.

The J gene is TRBJ1-6, the V gene TRBV6-6; D may be TRBD1 (5 bases). Trimming cost V 6 bases and J 5 bases, with 14 bases left between them. CDR3 length equals 15 residues. Germline CDR1 is MNHNY and CDR2 is SVGAGI (reference sequence). The CDR3: CASRSPGWDNSPLHF. CDR3 sequence (DNA): TGTGCCAGCAGGTCTCCAGGGTGGGATAATTCACCCCTCCACTTT.

Remarks on this clone: No conserved phenylalanine or tryptophan ends this CDR3, so it is likely a read error. The limits of the CDR3 on the DNA are not certain, so only TCRdb's listed CDR3 is given. The chain employs TRBV19 and TRBJ1-1; the table's TRBD1 call for D was not verified on the DNA. The CDR3 length equals 13 residues, ends included. The germline gives CDR1 LNHDA, CDR2 SQIVND (reference sequence). The CDR3 sequence is CASNQGTGSLLGL.

The V call is TRBV28, the J call TRBJ2-2; D may be TRBD1 (5 bases). Trimming stripped 6 bases from V and 5 bases from J, with 10 bases between. Per the germline V gene, CDR1 is MDHEN and CDR2 is SYDVKM. This CDR3 is built from 13 residues. CDR3 sequence reads: CASRPGWTGELFF. The CDR3 DNA follows: TGTGCCAGCAGGCCAGGGTGGACCGGGGAGCTGTTTTTT.

Turning to this clone: Its ends do not fully match the called genes, so a read error is possible. This chain connects TRBV19 to TRBJ1-2; 7 positions match TRBD1. CDR1 and CDR2 from the germline V gene are LNHDA and SQIVND (reference sequence). The CDR3 length is 16 residues. For the CDR3, the DNA is TGTGCCAGTACCCCGCCCACGACAGGGAGTGAACGGGGCTACGCCTTC. It yields the protein CASTPPTTGSERGYAF.

This chain uses TRBV18 with TRBJ1-4, with D possibly being TRBD1 (5 bases). V was cut by 1 base and J by 7 bases, with 16 bases left in between. The CDR3 runs to 16 residues. Germline CDR1 reads KGHSH; CDR2 reads LQKENI. The CDR3 protein is CASSPQRGQGTEKLFF. The CDR3 nucleotides are TGTGCCAGCTCACCACAGCGCGGCCAGGGAACTGAAAAACTGTTTTTT. Together with reference TRBV18 and TRBJ1-4, the CDR3 gives the full variable domain: NAGVMQNPRHLVRRRGQEARLRCSPMKGHSHVYWYRQLPEEGLKFMVYLQKENIIDESGMPKERFSAEFPKEGPSILRIQQVVRGDSAAYFCASSPQRGQGTEKLFFGSGTQLSVL.

V usage is TRBV6-1 and J usage is TRBJ2-1; TRBD2 matches at 8 bases. The CDR3 is made up of 17 amino acids. Germline CDR1 is MNHNS and CDR2 is SASEGT. V lost 2 bases and J lost 7; bases outside the gene matches: 13. In nucleotides, the CDR3 is TGTGCCAGCAGTGAATCGGTGCGAGGCGGGGGGAATAATGAGCAGTTCTTC. This codes for CASSESVRGGGNNEQFF.

This rearrangement joins TRBV6-5 to TRBJ1-2, with 9 bases lining up with TRBD1. With 2 bases clipped from V and 4 bases from J, the junction kept 5 bases outside the gene matches. The CDR3 is 15 amino acids. Germline V gives CDR1 MNHEY, CDR2 SVGAGI. This chain's CDR3 is CASSYGGQGRYGYTF. CDR3 DNA: TGTGCCAGCAGTTACGGGGGACAGGGCCGCTATGGCTACACCTTC.

V gene TRBV12-5 combines with J gene TRBJ1-1; D gene uncertain. Germline-derived CDR1 and CDR2 are LGHNT and FRNRAP. The length of the CDR3 is 16 residues. Between the trimmed V and J ends, which lost 0 bases and 0 bases, there was a span of 11 bases. CDR3 nucleotides: TGTGCTAGTGGTTTGGTTTCTGGGAGAATGAACACTGAAGCTTTCTTT. Its translation: CASGLVSGRMNTEAFF.

In this sample, this clone turned up once. The chain employs TRBV4-1 and TRBJ2-5, with no clear D. Trimming left V 4 bases short and J 5 bases short, with 11 bases between. The CDR3 length is 13 residues. From germline, CDR1 is MGHRA and CDR2 YSYEKL. The CDR3: CASSLQRGETQYF. CDR3 DNA: TGCGCCAGCAGCCTCCAACGAGGTGAGACCCAGTACTTC.

Worth noting for this clone: In the same sample, other DNA sequences code for this CDR3. J is TRBJ2-3 and V is TRBV9; D possibly corresponds to TRBD2 (5 bases). Germline V CDR1 and CDR2: SGDLS, YYNGEE. The CDR3 is made up of 13 amino acids. The V end was cut by 0 bases, the J end by 3 bases, with 5 bases between. CDR3 in DNA: TGTGCCAGCAGCGTAGCGGGGACAGATACGCAGTATTTT. This gives the protein CASSVAGTDTQYF.

The chain couples TRBV19 to TRBJ1-1; D unresolved. V was cut by 1 base and J by 1 base, with 4 bases left in between. CDR3 length equals 13 residues. Germline loops: CDR1 LNHDA, CDR2 SQIVND (reference sequence). In nucleotides, the CDR3 is TGTGCCAGTAGTATAGGGGCGAACACTGAAGCTTTCTTT. This encodes CASSIGANTEAFF. Complete variable domain (other parts from reference TRBV19 and TRBJ1-1): DGGITQSPKYLFRKEGQNVTLSCEQNLNHDAMYWYRQDPGQGLRLIYYSQIVNDFQKGDIAEGYSVSREKKESFPLTVTSAQKNPTAFYLCASSIGANTEAFFGQGTRLTVV.

CDR3 nucleotides: TGTGCCAGCAGTTGGCCGCGCACAGATACGCAGTATTTT. Translating it yields CASSWPRTDTQYF. V is TRBV27 and J is TRBJ2-3; D remains unclear. CDR1 and CDR2 from the germline V gene are MNHEY and SMNVEV (reference sequence). V gave up 4 bases and J gave up 1 base, with 6 bases separating them. This CDR3 is 13 amino acids long.

The gene calls are TRBV28 and TRBJ2-7; 7 nucleotides line up with TRBD1. Germline values: CDR1 MDHEN, CDR2 SYDVKM. The CDR3 has 13 residues. J lost 3 bases, V lost 8 bases, and 7 bases had no gene match. The CDR3 nucleotides are TGTGCCAGCGGAGGACAGGTGGGCTACGAGCAGTACTTC. Translating gives CASGGQVGYEQYF.